The 31 T cell receptor beta chains below come from one sample, sequenced in a study of blood T cell repertoires in COVID-19. Clones were read by immunoSEQ multiplex PCR, and TCRdb kept only the in-frame ones, dropping some. This sample has 130,000 or so clones; 60% to 85% occur once, and the top ten carry roughly a fifth. Input material: peripheral blood. All receptors derive from a man at least 80 years old with acute or convalescent COVID-19.

The chain couples TRBV28 to TRBJ1-5; D gene uncertain. In germline, CDR1 is MDHEN, CDR2 SYDVKM. Trimming took off 0 bases at V and 4 bases at J, with 16 bases between the two ends. This CDR3 region has 17 residues. The CDR3 here is CASSLWRPFRENQPQHF. As DNA, the CDR3 is TGTGCCAGCAGTTTATGGAGACCATTTAGGGAGAATCAGCCCCAGCATTTT. Full variable domain (outside the CDR3, taken from reference TRBV28 and TRBJ1-5): DVKVTQSSRYLVKRTGEKVFLECVQDMDHENMFWYRQDPGLGLRLIYFSYDVKMKEKGDIPEGYSVSREKKERFSLILESASTNQTSMYLCASSLWRPFRENQPQHFGDGTRLSIL.

This chain links TRBV19 with TRBJ1-1, with D possibly TRBD1 on 5 matching bases. The CDR3 extends over 13 amino acids. V lost 5 bases and J 4 bases, leaving 11 bases between the germline ends. Per the germline V gene, CDR1 is LNHDA and CDR2 is SQIVND (reference sequence). The CDR3 region is CASSSGKGTEAFF. The CDR3 bases are TGTGCCAGTAGTTCAGGGAAGGGCACTGAAGCTTTCTTT.

The rearrangement uses TRBV10-1 and TRBJ2-3; 9 bases are a match to TRBD1. The V segment lost 5 bases and the J segment 3 bases; nucleotides outside the gene matches: 3. This CDR3 comprises 14 residues. Germline V gene sequence: CDR1 WNHNN, CDR2 SYGVQD (reference sequence). CDR3 sequence (DNA): TGCGCCAGCAGTTCCGGGACAGGGACAGATACGCAGTATTTT. This codes for CASSSGTGTDTQYF.

V is TRBV28 and J is TRBJ2-5; 10 nucleotides align to TRBD1. This CDR3 is 14 amino acids long. V lost 4 bases, J lost 5 bases, and 4 bases stayed unmatched. CDR1 is MDHEN, CDR2 SYDVKM, per germline. In DNA form, the CDR3 reads TGTGCCAGCAGTTCCCTGGACAGGGGGGAGACCCAGTACTTC. Protein product: CASSSLDRGETQYF.

The genes are TRBV19 and TRBJ1-3; D remains unclear. This CDR3 comprises 14 residues. In germline, CDR1 is LNHDA, CDR2 SQIVND (reference sequence). Trimming removed 9 bases from V and 2 bases from J, with 14 bases in between. As DNA, the CDR3 is TGTGCCAGGAGGCCGGGAAACCCTGGAAACACCATATATTTT. This gives the protein CARRPGNPGNTIYF.

The J gene is TRBJ2-2, the V gene TRBV7-8; the match to TRBD1 covers 7 bases. Trimming cost V 5 bases and J 5 bases; bases outside gene matches: 8. Germline V lookup: CDR1 SGHVS, CDR2 FQNEAQ. This CDR3 contains 15 residues. The CDR3 loop reads CASSTRNRGTGELFF. CDR3 sequence (DNA): TGTGCCAGCAGCACAAGAAACAGGGGAACCGGGGAGCTGTTTTTT.

This clone appeared a few times. V is TRBV19 and J is TRBJ1-6; 7 bases line up with TRBD1. Germline V gene sequence: CDR1 LNHDA, CDR2 SQIVND (reference sequence). The V gene end was trimmed by 3 bases and the J gene end by 8 bases; junction bases not matched to a gene: 4. The CDR3 is 14 amino acids. Written as DNA, the CDR3 is TGTGCCAGTAGTATGGGACAGACCGATTCACCCCTCCACTTT. Its protein is CASSMGQTDSPLHF.

The rearrangement joins TRBV10-3 to TRBJ1-1; TRBD1 might be the D (5 bases). Trimming took off 10 bases at V and 3 bases at J, with 12 bases between the two ends. CDR1 is ENHRY and CDR2 is SYGVKD in the germline V gene. The CDR3 contains 12 residues. CDR3 sequence (DNA): TGTGCCACCCGCGCCAGGGACACTGAAGCTTTCTTT. This translates into CATRARDTEAFF.

The V call is TRBV5-1, the J call TRBJ1-2, with D hard to call. Germline loops: CDR1 SGHRS, CDR2 YFSETQ. The CDR3 spans 13 residues. Trimming stripped 3 bases from V and 3 bases from J, with 9 bases between. The CDR3 is CASSSDGDYGYTF. The CDR3 coding sequence is TGCGCCAGCAGCTCGGACGGGGACTATGGCTACACCTTC.

The chain links TRBV11-2 to TRBJ2-5, with 9 bases aligning to TRBD2. CDR1 SGHAT and CDR2 FQNNGV come from the germline V gene. CDR3 length: 15 amino acids. Germline trimming cut 2 bases from V and 4 bases from J; bases unmatched to any gene: 5. The CDR3 sequence is CASSLRAGGLETQYF. The CDR3 DNA reads as TGTGCCAGCAGCTTACGGGCGGGGGGGCTAGAGACCCAGTACTTC.

The V gene is TRBV5-1, the J gene TRBJ1-3; 7 bases map to TRBD1. The trim removed 3 bases at V and 3 bases at J, leaving 9 bases unmatched. Per the germline V gene, CDR1 is SGHRS and CDR2 is YFSETQ. The CDR3 extends over 16 amino acids. The CDR3 spells CASSSQTGSVGNTIYF. The CDR3 DNA reads as TGCGCCAGCAGCTCGCAGACAGGGTCCGTTGGAAACACCATATATTTT.

The chain couples TRBV11-2 to TRBJ2-5; D might be TRBD1 (5 bases). CDR3 length: 15 residues. Trimming removed 1 base at V and 2 bases at J, with 11 bases between. The germline V gene has CDR1 SGHAT and CDR2 FQNNGV. CDR3 residues: CASSLGWTPQETQYF. The CDR3 DNA sequence: TGTGCCAGCAGCTTAGGTTGGACACCTCAAGAGACCCAGTACTTC.

This sequence joins TRBV19 and TRBJ2-1; 14 bases agree with TRBD2. Germline CDR1 reads LNHDA; CDR2 reads SQIVND (reference sequence). CDR3 length: 14 amino acids. Unmatched junction bases numbered 2, after V lost 5 bases and J lost 8 bases. DNA for the CDR3: TGTGCCAGTAGTGTGACTAGCGGGGGGGATGAGCAGTTCTTC. This codes for CASSVTSGGDEQFF.

This clone was seen at least ten times. The chain uses TRBV5-1 and TRBJ2-6; D unresolved. V lost 2 bases, J lost 1 base, and 10 bases lay in between. The length of the CDR3 is 16 residues. From germline, CDR1 is SGHRS and CDR2 YFSETQ. Written as DNA, the CDR3 is TGCGCCAGCAGCTTTTCGCTGCGATCTGGGGCCAACGTCCTGACTTTC. Its protein product is CASSFSLRSGANVLTF. Variable domain in full (rest from reference TRBV5-1 and TRBJ2-6): KAGVTQTPRYLIKTRGQQVTLSCSPISGHRSVSWYQQTPGQGLQFLFEYFSETQRNKGNFPGRFSGRQFSNSRSEMNVSTLELGDSALYLCASSFSLRSGANVLTFGAGSRLTVL.

This clone was picked up one time. The rearrangement links TRBV21-1 to TRBJ1-5; the DNA was not compared with TRBD1, the D call given in the table. TRBV21-1 is a documented pseudogene. The length of the CDR3 is 14 residues. In DNA form, the CDR3 reads TGTGCCAGCAGTCGGACAGGGGATAATCAGCCCCAGCATTTT. This gives the protein CASSRTGDNQPQHF.

This clone was detected only a few times. The chain is built from TRBV7-9 and TRBJ1-1, with D unresolved. Germline loops: CDR1 SEHNR, CDR2 FQNEAQ (reference sequence). Trimming took off 4 bases at V and 5 bases at J, with 11 bases between the two ends. The CDR3 consists of 13 residues. The CDR3 is CASSSDSRTEAFF. The DNA for the CDR3 is TGTGCCAGCAGCTCCGACTCAAGGACTGAAGCTTTCTTT.

V and J are TRBV11-2 and TRBJ2-3; 8 bases match TRBD1. Germline V CDR1 and CDR2: SGHAT, FQNNGV. The ends lost 2 bases at V and 7 bases at J; junction bases unmatched: 11. The CDR3 covers 16 residues. In nucleotides, the CDR3 is TGTGCCAGCAGCTTAAGGACAGGGAGGAACCGAAATACGCAGTATTTT. Translated: CASSLRTGRNRNTQYF. The full variable domain, its missing parts supplied by reference TRBV11-2 and TRBJ2-3, is EAGVAQSPRYKIIEKRQSVAFWCNPISGHATLYWYQQILGQGPKLLIQFQNNGVVDDSQLPKDRFSAERLKGVDSTLKIQPAKLEDSAVYLCASSLRTGRNRNTQYFGPGTRLTVL.

The chain links TRBV15 to TRBJ2-7, with a possible D match to TRBD1 (6 bases). The V gene lost 0 bases and the J gene lost 7 bases, with 10 bases spanning the gap. The germline gives CDR1 LNHNV, CDR2 YYDKDF (reference sequence). This CDR3 comprises 13 residues. The CDR3 is CATSREGAREQYF. CDR3 nucleotides: TGTGCCACCAGCAGAGAGGGGGCGCGGGAGCAGTACTTC.

This clone has only a few counts. This sequence joins TRBV3-1 (or the pseudogene TRBV3-2) and TRBJ1-6; D ambiguous. The germline gives CDR1 LGHDT, CDR2 YNNKEL (reference sequence). This CDR3 spans 14 amino acids. The V end lost 0 bases, the J end lost 6 bases, and 6 bases lay between the germline ends. CDR3 bases: TGTGCCAGCAGCCAAGAACAGCCTAATTCACCCCTCCACTTT. Residues: CASSQEQPNSPLHF.

This clone was recorded at least ten times. The chain recombines TRBV14 with TRBJ1-6, with 7 nucleotides matching TRBD1. The trim removed 4 bases at V and 9 bases at J, leaving 3 bases unmatched. CDR1 is SGHDN and CDR2 is FVKESK in the germline V gene. The CDR3 contains 13 residues. The CDR3 reads CASSPDRVSPLHF. CDR3 nucleotides: TGTGCCAGCAGCCCAGACAGGGTTTCACCCCTCCACTTT.

The table lists this clone with a few counts. The chain employs TRBV27 and TRBJ1-2, with TRBD1 matching over 9 bases. The CDR3 is made up of 13 amino acids. Trimming removed 6 bases from V and 1 base from J; junction bases left unmatched: 0. Germline CDR1 reads MNHEY; CDR2 reads SMNVEV (reference sequence). The CDR3 loop is CASRGQGNYGYTF. DNA for the CDR3: TGTGCCAGCAGGGGACAGGGTAACTATGGCTACACCTTC.

The chain couples TRBV28 to TRBJ2-7; TRBD1 aligns across 7 bases. The length of the CDR3 is 14 residues. The trim removed 5 bases at V and 2 bases at J, leaving 6 bases unmatched. Looked up from germline, CDR1 is MDHEN and CDR2 is SYDVKM. The CDR3 sequence is CASSRTGLPYEQYF. The CDR3 DNA reads TGTGCCAGCAGTCGGACAGGTCTTCCCTACGAGCAGTACTTC.

This clone was detected only a few times. The gene calls are TRBV5-1 and TRBJ1-1, with D maybe TRBD1 (5 bases). The V and J ends lost 0 bases and 0 bases respectively, with 12 bases between them. Germline V gives CDR1 SGHRS, CDR2 YFSETQ. The CDR3 runs 16 residues. For the CDR3, the DNA is TGCGCCAGCAGCTTGGAACGACAGAACTTGAACACTGAAGCTTTCTTT. It encodes CASSLERQNLNTEAFF.

The chain links TRBV7-8 to TRBJ2-1; 14 bases agree with TRBD2. The CDR3 covers 15 residues. V lost 5 bases, J lost 12 bases, and 9 bases stayed unmatched. The germline CDR1 and CDR2 sequences are SGHVS and FQNEAQ. In DNA, the CDR3 is TGTGCCAGCAGCGGCCCCCGACTAGCGGGGGGGCGGCAGTTCTTC. Translating gives CASSGPRLAGGRQFF.

The chain carries TRBV5-1 and TRBJ2-3; 7 nucleotides agree with TRBD1. In germline, CDR1 is SGHRS, CDR2 YFSETQ. Trimming removed 1 base from V and 4 bases from J; junction bases left unmatched: 3. This CDR3 region has 14 residues. The CDR3 loop is CASSLTGVSDTQYF. CDR3 nucleotides: TGCGCCAGCAGCTTGACAGGGGTTTCAGATACGCAGTATTTT.

The sample holds a few counts of this clone. V is TRBV5-1 and J is TRBJ2-7; the match to TRBD2 covers 8 bases. Trimming removed 3 bases from V and 6 bases from J; junction bases left unmatched: 11. Germline V CDR1 and CDR2: SGHRS, YFSETQ. CDR3 length: 15 amino acids. The CDR3: CASSSSGTSSSEQYF. In DNA form, the CDR3 reads TGCGCCAGCAGCTCGTCAGGGACTAGTAGCTCCGAGCAGTACTTC.

V usage is TRBV4-1 and J usage is TRBJ2-3; 16 bases are shared with TRBD2. Germline V gene lookup returns CDR1 MGHRA and CDR2 YSYEKL. This CDR3 has 19 residues. The junction had 11 bases not matched to a gene; V was cut back by 3 bases and J by 5 bases. The CDR3 spells CASSHAPGLAGGPIDTQYF. The CDR3 DNA follows: TGCGCCAGCAGCCATGCTCCGGGACTAGCGGGGGGGCCAATAGATACGCAGTATTTT.

In its sample, this clone was seen a few times. The chain combines TRBV15 with TRBJ2-7, with a possible D match to TRBD2 (5 bases). The CDR3 has 13 residues. V was clipped by 0 bases and J by 6 bases, with 9 bases between them. Germline assignment: CDR1 LNHNV and CDR2 YYDKDF (reference sequence). The CDR3 protein is CATSRDYSGEQYF. The CDR3 DNA reads TGTGCCACCAGCAGAGACTACAGCGGCGAGCAGTACTTC.

The V call is TRBV7-9, the J call TRBJ1-2, with a tentative D call TRBD1 (5 bases). The V gene lost 3 bases and the J gene lost 6 bases, with 11 bases spanning the gap. The CDR3 loop spans 13 amino acids. Germline CDR1 and CDR2: SEHNR and FQNEAQ (reference sequence). CDR3 coding DNA: TGTGCCAGCAGCTTCCAGGGTCCCGATGGCTACACCTTC. Encoded protein: CASSFQGPDGYTF.

The genes are TRBV7-9 and TRBJ1-6; D gene uncertain. CDR3 size: 14 residues. V was clipped by 8 bases and J by 0 bases, with 8 bases between them. Germline V lookup: CDR1 SEHNR, CDR2 FQNEAQ (reference sequence). CDR3 bases: TGTGCCAGCTCGGGTGGCTCCTATAATTCACCCCTCCACTTT. Translation gives CASSGGSYNSPLHF.

Only one count was recorded for this clone. This chain joins TRBV5-1 and TRBJ2-3; D may be TRBD2 (5 bases). The CDR3 runs to 14 residues. Looked up from germline, CDR1 is SGHRS and CDR2 is YFSETQ. V was cut by 4 bases and J by 2 bases, with 11 bases left in between. CDR3 DNA: TGCGCCAGCAGCCGAAGCGGTACCACAGATACGCAGTATTTT. Translated: CASSRSGTTDTQYF. Based on the CDR3 plus reference TRBV5-1 and TRBJ2-3, the full variable domain is KAGVTQTPRYLIKTRGQQVTLSCSPISGHRSVSWYQQTPGQGLQFLFEYFSETQRNKGNFPGRFSGRQFSNSRSEMNVSTLELGDSALYLCASSRSGTTDTQYFGPGTRLTVL.